These 7 T cell receptor beta chains came from one sample sequenced in a study of shared clonotypes between healthy human individuals. Method: immunoSEQ multiplex PCR; TCRdb's copy keeps in-frame clones and lacks some. Among 490,000 or so clones listed, less than 80% were seen once. The sequencing input was PBMCs. These receptors all come from a woman aged 40-49 years in good health. Some clones in this sample may be carry-over from other donors' samples.

The rearrangement joins TRBV7-9 to TRBJ1-2, with D perhaps TRBD1 (6 bases). V was trimmed by 0 bases and J by 5 bases, leaving 16 bases between them. This CDR3 has 16 residues. Germline V gives CDR1 SEHNR, CDR2 FQNEAQ (reference sequence). The CDR3 loop reads CASSLALGGAGYGYTF. CDR3 bases: TGTGCCAGCAGCTTAGCGTTGGGGGGCGCCGGGTATGGCTACACCTTC. The full variable domain, with the rest looked up from reference TRBV7-9 and TRBJ1-2, is DTGVSQNPRHKITKRGQNVTFRCDPISEHNRLYWYRQTLGQGPEFLTYFQNEAQLEKSRLLSDRFSAERPKGSFSTLEIQRTEQGDSAMYLCASSLALGGAGYGYTFGSGTRLTVV.

The chain has TRBV6-1 and TRBJ2-1, with D uncertain. Germline assignment: CDR1 MNHNS and CDR2 SASEGT. The CDR3 covers 14 residues. V was clipped by 6 bases and J by 8 bases, with 17 bases between them. The CDR3 coding sequence is TGTGCCAGCAGCGTTAGGATCCTTAGGTATGAGCAGTTCTTC. Residues: CASSVRILRYEQFF.

This clone was seen once. V is TRBV10-3 and J is TRBJ2-1; TRBD2 agrees at 8 bases. Germline trimming cut 0 bases from V and 3 bases from J; bases unmatched to any gene: 4. There are 16 residues in the CDR3. Germline V gene sequence: CDR1 ENHRY, CDR2 SYGVKD. The chain's CDR3 is CAISESPTSGYNEQFF. The CDR3 nucleotides are TGTGCCATCAGTGAGTCGCCAACTAGCGGCTACAATGAGCAGTTCTTC.

V and J are TRBV18 and TRBJ2-1; 9 bases match TRBD2. The CDR3 is made up of 18 amino acids. Per germline, CDR1 KGHSH and CDR2 LQKENI. The trim removed 4 bases at V and 0 bases at J, leaving 10 bases unmatched. In DNA form, the CDR3 reads TGTGCCAGCTCACTTTCAGGGACTAGCAGCCCCTCCTACAATGAGCAGTTCTTC. Protein: CASSLSGTSSPSYNEQFF. Complete variable domain (other parts from reference TRBV18 and TRBJ2-1): NAGVMQNPRHLVRRRGQEARLRCSPMKGHSHVYWYRQLPEEGLKFMVYLQKENIIDESGMPKERFSAEFPKEGPSILRIQQVVRGDSAAYFCASSLSGTSSPSYNEQFFGPGTRLTVL.

The chain recombines TRBV7-2 with TRBJ2-5; 8 bases align to TRBD2. Germline V gives CDR1 SGHTA, CDR2 FQGNSA. The CDR3 contains 14 residues. J was trimmed by 9 bases and V by 3 bases; bases with no gene match: 9. CDR3 region: CASSLARTSIAQYF. In nucleotides, the CDR3 is TGTGCCAGCAGCTTGGCCCGGACTAGCATTGCCCAGTACTTC.

As to this clone: Other DNA sequences within the sample encode an identical CDR3. V and J are TRBV5-4 and TRBJ2-2; D not resolved. V lost 0 bases to trimming and J lost 0 bases, with 9 bases between them. The CDR3 totals 16 residues. Germline V gene sequence: CDR1 SGHNT, CDR2 YYREEE (reference sequence). The CDR3 region has the DNA TGTGCCAGCAGCTTGGCCGGCGGAGCGAACACCGGGGAGCTGTTTTTT. This gives the protein CASSLAGGANTGELFF.

This clone appeared once. The gene calls are TRBV29-1 and TRBJ1-1; D not resolved. This CDR3 comprises 14 residues. V dropped 2 bases and J dropped 0 bases, with 10 bases sitting between them. The germline CDR1 and CDR2 sequences are SQVTM and ANQGSEA. The CDR3 reads CSVEPVLVNTEAFF. The CDR3 DNA sequence: TGCAGCGTTGAACCCGTATTGGTGAACACTGAAGCTTTCTTT.